Sequencing of this T cell receptor (beta chain) was carried out in a study of blood T cell repertoires in COVID-19 (dated by TCRdb to the early 2020s). Broadly, across the study: The collaborator samples originated in the United States, Italy and Spain and spanned the acute and convalescent phases of COVID-19. The material from the prospective study consisted of cDNA or gDNA derived from T cells, B-cell-depleted T cells, or PBMCs. The dataset comprised deeply sampled blood TCRbeta repertoires from subjects exposed to, actively infected with, or recovered from COVID-19. The repertoires were released in a freely available public database intended as a resource for research on the immune response to SARS-CoV-2. The samples were drawn from the first 160 participants of the ongoing ImmuneRACE study and from 950 to 1,500 subjects provided by 6 global collaborators. Sample metadata almost always included a de-identified subject ID, COVID-19 status, age in years and sex. Where available, HLA class I and class II types were taken from metadata supplied by the sample provider and were not determined by assay-based typing.

One collaborating source in Seattle enrolled patients while the patients were actively infected and followed the patients over time throughout the course of disease. Each collaborating institution followed its own protocols to collect whole blood in K2EDTA tubes. For TCRbeta analysis, collaborators shipped samples as frozen whole blood, isolated PBMCs, or DNA extracted from either of those sample types. This clone was recorded only once. Its target antigen remains unknown. Per-base qualities were not stored, and no clone one base away is much larger. The germline V gene sets CDR1 to SQVTM and CDR2 to ANQGSEA. V is reduced by 7 bases and J by 0 bases, leaving a spacing of 15 bases between them. The CDR3 covers 14 residues, taking in both the cysteine and the phenylalanine. The retained sequence is limited to the CDR3, 42 bases, with the frame set at the first base. TCRbeta CDR3 regions were amplified from genomic DNA using the immunoSEQ Assay, a bias-controlled multiplex PCR. The paper's processing steps were these. Within the assay, amplification of reference gene primers was used to estimate how many nucleated cells each sample contained. Sequence reads were collapsed and filtered to measure the absolute abundance of every unique TCRbeta CDR3 rearrangement. For each sample, productive Simpson clonality was calculated by taking the square root of Simpson's diversity index across productive rearrangements. Not all clones reach the TCRdb copy of this immuneACCESS table, which keeps in-frame sequences only. Checked studies attribute under half of the gap to unresolved V genes and leave the rest unexplained. V and J calls and clone size follow that table, whereas D and trimming were derived from the DNA. This sample holds about 350,000 clones; 89% were observed only once. The biggest ten clones account for less than 5% of the sample.

What the research found in general, with its limitations: How much clinical and demographic metadata was included differed by source and by participant, and the metadata was provided uncurated.

This receptor chain uses TRBV29-1 and TRBJ1-2, and perhaps TRBD1 as D gene, on 5 matching bases. Sequencing was carried out using peripheral blood. The sequence came from a woman aged 55-69 years with COVID-19, enrolled during active disease. The CDR3 sequence is CSAEGAFPNYGYTF. The sequence in DNA is TGCAGCGCCGAAGGGGCGTTTCCTAACTATGGCTACACCTTC.